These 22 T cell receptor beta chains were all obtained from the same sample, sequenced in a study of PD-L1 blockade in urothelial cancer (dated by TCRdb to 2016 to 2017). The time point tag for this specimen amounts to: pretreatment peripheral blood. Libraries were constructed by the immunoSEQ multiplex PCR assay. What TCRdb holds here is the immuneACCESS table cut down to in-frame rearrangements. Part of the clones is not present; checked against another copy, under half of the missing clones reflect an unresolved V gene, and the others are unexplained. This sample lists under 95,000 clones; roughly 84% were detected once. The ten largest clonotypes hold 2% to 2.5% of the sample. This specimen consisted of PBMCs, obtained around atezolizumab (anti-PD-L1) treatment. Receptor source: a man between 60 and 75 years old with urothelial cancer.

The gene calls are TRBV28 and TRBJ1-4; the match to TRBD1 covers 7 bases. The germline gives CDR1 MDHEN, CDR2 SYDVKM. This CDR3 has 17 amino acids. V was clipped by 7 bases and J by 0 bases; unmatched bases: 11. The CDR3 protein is CASKTGTDFATNEKLFF. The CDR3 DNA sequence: TGTGCCAGCAAGACCGGGACAGACTTTGCAACTAATGAAAAACTGTTTTTT.

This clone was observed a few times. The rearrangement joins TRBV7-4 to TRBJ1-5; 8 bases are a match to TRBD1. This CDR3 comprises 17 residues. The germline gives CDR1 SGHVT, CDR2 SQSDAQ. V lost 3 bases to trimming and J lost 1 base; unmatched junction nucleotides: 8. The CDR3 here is CASSFPPGGVSNQPQHF. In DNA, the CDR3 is TGTGCCAGCAGCTTTCCCCCAGGGGGCGTGAGCAATCAGCCCCAGCATTTT.

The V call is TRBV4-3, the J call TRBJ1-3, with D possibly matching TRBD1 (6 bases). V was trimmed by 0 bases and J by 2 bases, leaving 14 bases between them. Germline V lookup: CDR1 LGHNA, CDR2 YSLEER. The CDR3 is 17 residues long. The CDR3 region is CASSQDWQGTAGNTIYF. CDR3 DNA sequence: TGCGCCAGCAGCCAAGATTGGCAGGGGACCGCTGGAAACACCATATATTTT.

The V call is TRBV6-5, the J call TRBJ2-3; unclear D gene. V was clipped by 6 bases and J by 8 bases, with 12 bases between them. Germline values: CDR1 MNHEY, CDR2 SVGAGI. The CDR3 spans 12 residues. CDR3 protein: CASSSSIRTQYF. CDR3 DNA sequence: TGTGCCAGCAGCTCTAGTATCCGTACGCAGTATTTT.

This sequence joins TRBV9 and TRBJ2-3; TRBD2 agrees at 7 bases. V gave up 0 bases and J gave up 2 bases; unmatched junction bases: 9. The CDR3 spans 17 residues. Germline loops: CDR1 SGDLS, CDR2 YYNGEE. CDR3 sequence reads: CASSVGSLAVNTDTQYF. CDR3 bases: TGTGCCAGCAGCGTAGGGTCGCTAGCGGTTAACACAGATACGCAGTATTTT. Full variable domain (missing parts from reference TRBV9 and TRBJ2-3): DSGVTQTPKHLITATGQRVTLRCSPRSGDLSVYWYQQSLDQGLQFLIQYYNGEERAKGNILERFSAQQFPDLHSELNLSSLELGDSALYFCASSVGSLAVNTDTQYFGPGTRLTVL.

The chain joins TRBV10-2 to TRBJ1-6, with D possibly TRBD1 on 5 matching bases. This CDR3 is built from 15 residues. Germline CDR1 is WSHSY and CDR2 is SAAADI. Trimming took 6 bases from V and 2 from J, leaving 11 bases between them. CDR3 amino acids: CASRSGDAYNSPLHF. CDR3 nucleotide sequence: TGCGCCAGCAGGTCGGGGGACGCCTATAATTCACCCCTCCACTTT.

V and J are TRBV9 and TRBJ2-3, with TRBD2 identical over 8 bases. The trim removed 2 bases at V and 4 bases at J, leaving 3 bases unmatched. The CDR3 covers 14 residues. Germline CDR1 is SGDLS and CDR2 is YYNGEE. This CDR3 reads CASSVRGGPDTQYF. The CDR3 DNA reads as TGTGCCAGCAGCGTCCGCGGGGGGCCAGATACGCAGTATTTT.

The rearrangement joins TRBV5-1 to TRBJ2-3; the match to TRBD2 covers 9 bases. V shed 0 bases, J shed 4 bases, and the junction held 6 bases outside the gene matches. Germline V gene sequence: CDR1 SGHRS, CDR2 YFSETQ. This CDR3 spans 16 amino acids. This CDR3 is CASSLGGAGGADTQYF. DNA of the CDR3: TGCGCCAGCAGCTTGGGTGGAGCGGGAGGTGCAGATACGCAGTATTTT.

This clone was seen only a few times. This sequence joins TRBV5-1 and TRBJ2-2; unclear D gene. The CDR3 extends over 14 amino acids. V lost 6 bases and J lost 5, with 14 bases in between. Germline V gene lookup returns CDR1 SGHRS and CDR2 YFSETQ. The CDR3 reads CASKVQSGTGELFF. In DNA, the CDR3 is TGCGCCAGCAAGGTCCAGTCCGGGACCGGGGAGCTGTTTTTT.

The CDR3 bases are TGTGCCAGCAGCTTGGCCGGGAGAGCTGACTACAATGAGCAGTTCTTC. Amino acids: CASSLAGRADYNEQFF. The chain carries TRBV5-4 and TRBJ2-1; tentatively, D is TRBD2 (6 bases). V dropped 0 bases and J dropped 3 bases, with 13 bases sitting between them. The CDR3 length is 16 residues. CDR1 is SGHNT, CDR2 YYREEE, per germline (reference sequence).

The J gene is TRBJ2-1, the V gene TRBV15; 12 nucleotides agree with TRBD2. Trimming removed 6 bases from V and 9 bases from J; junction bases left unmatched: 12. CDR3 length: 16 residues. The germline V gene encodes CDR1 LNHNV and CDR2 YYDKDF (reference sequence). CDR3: CATSLTSGRGVGEQFF. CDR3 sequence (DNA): TGTGCCACCAGTCTGACTAGCGGGAGAGGGGTCGGTGAGCAGTTCTTC.

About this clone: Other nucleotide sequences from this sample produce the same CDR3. The CDR3 here is CASSPSGGQETQYF. The DNA of the CDR3 is TGCGCCAGCAGCCCCTCCGGCGGGCAAGAGACCCAGTACTTC. The V call is TRBV5-1, the J call TRBJ2-5; possibly TRBD2 for D (5 bases). V shed 4 bases and J shed 2 bases, with 12 bases lying between them. Looked up from germline, CDR1 is SGHRS and CDR2 is YFSETQ. The CDR3 sequence is 14 residues long.

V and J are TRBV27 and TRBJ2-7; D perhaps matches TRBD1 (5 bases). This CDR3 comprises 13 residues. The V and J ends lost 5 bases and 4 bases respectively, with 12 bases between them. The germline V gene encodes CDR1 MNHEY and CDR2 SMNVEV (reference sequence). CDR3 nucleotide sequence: TGTGCCAGCAGTATTCAGGGTAATTACGAGCAGTACTTC. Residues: CASSIQGNYEQYF.

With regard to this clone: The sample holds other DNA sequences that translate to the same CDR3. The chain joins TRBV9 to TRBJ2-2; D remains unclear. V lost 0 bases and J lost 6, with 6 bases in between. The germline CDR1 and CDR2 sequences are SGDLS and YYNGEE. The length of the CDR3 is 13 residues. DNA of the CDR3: TGTGCCAGCAGCGTAGAAGGAGCCGGGGAGCTGTTTTTT. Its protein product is CASSVEGAGELFF.

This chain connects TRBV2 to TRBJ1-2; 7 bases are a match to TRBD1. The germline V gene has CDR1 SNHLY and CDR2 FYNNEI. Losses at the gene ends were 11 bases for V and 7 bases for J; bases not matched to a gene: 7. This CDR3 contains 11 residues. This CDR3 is CAGTGEVGYTF. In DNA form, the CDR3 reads TGTGCCGGAACAGGGGAAGTTGGCTACACCTTC.

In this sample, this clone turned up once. CDR3 in amino acids: CASSRQANYGYTF. In DNA form, the CDR3 reads TGTGCCAGCAGTCGACAGGCTAACTATGGCTACACCTTC. The gene calls are TRBV28 and TRBJ1-2, with a weak D call TRBD1 (6 bases). Germline CDR1 is MDHEN and CDR2 is SYDVKM. V lost 5 bases and J 0 bases, leaving 7 bases between the germline ends. The CDR3 spans 13 residues.

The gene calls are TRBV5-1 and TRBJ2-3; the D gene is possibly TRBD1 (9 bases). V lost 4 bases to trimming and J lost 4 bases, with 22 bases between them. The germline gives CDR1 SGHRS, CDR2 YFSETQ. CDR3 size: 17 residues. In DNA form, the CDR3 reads TGCGCCAGCAGCGTGATGGGACTAGGGGACAGGGCAGATACGCAGTATTTT. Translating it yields CASSVMGLGDRADTQYF.

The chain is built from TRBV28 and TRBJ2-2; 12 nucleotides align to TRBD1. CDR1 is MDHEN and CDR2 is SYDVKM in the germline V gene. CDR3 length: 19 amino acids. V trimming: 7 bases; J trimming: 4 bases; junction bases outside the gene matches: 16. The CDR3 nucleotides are TGTGCCAGCACTATTTATAGGGTTAGGGACAGGGGGCTCACCGGGGAGCTGTTTTTT. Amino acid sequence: CASTIYRVRDRGLTGELFF.

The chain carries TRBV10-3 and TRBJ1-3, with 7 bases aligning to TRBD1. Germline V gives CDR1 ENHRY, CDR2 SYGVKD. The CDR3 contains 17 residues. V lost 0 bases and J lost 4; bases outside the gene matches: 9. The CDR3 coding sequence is TGTGCCATCAGTGAGTCGACAGGGAGGATATCGGGAAACACCATATATTTT. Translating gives CAISESTGRISGNTIYF.

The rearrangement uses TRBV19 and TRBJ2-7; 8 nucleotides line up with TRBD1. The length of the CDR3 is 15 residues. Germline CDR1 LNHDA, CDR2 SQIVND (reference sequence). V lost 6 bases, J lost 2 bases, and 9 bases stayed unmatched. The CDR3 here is CASRSGGTAPYEQYF. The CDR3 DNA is TGTGCCAGTAGATCAGGGGGCACGGCGCCCTACGAGCAGTACTTC.

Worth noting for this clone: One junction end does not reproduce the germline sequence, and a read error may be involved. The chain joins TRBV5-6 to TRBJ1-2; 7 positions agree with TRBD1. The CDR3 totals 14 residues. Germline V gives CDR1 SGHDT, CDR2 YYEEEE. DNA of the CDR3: TGTGCCAGCAGCTTGGGGGACAGAGGGCATGACTTCAACTTC. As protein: CASSLGDRGHDFNF.

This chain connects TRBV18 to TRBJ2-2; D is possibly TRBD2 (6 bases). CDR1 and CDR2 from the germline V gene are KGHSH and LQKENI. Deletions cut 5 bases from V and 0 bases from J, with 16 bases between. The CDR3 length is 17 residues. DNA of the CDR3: TGTGCCAGCTCAATCGGGGCTAGCGTCGCGAACACCGGGGAGCTGTTTTTT. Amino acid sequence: CASSIGASVANTGELFF.